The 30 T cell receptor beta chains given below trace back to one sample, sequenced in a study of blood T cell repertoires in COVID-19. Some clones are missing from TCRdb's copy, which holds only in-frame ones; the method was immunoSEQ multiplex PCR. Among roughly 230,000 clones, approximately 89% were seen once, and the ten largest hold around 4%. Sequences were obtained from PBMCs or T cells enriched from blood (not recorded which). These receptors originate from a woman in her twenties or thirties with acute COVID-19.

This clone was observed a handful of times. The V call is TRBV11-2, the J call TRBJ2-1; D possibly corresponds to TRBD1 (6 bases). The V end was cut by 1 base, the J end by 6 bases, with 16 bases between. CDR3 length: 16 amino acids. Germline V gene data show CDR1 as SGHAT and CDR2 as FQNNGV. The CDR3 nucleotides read TGTGCCAGCAGCTTAGTAGGTCAGGGGATTGGCAATGAGCAGTTCTTC. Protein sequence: CASSLVGQGIGNEQFF. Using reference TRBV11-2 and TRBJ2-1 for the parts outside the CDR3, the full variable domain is EAGVAQSPRYKIIEKRQSVAFWCNPISGHATLYWYQQILGQGPKLLIQFQNNGVVDDSQLPKDRFSAERLKGVDSTLKIQPAKLEDSAVYLCASSLVGQGIGNEQFFGPGTRLTVL.

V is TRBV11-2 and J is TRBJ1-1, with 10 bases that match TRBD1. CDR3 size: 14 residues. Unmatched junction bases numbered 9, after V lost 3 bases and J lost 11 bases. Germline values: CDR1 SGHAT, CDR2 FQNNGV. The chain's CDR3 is CASSFLRDRGRAFF. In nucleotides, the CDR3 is TGTGCCAGCAGCTTTTTACGGGACAGGGGCAGGGCTTTCTTT.

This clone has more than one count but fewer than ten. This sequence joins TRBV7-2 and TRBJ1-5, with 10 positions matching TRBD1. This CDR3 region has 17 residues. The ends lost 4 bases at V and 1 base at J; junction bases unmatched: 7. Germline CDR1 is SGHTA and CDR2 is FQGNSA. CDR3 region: CASSSLGTGVSNQPQHF. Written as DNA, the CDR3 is TGTGCCAGCAGCTCCCTGGGGACAGGGGTAAGCAATCAGCCCCAGCATTTT.

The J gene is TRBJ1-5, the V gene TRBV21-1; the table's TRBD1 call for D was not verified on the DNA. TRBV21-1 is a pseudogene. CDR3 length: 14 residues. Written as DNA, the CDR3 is TGTGCCAGCAGTGGGGCAGGTCGGGATCAGCCCCAGCATTTT. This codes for CASSGAGRDQPQHF.

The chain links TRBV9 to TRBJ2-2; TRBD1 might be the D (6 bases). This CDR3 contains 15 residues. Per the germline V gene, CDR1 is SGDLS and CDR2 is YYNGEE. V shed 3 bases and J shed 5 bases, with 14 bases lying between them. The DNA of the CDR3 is TGTGCCAGCAGCGAGAGGGGGAGTGGGACCGGGGAGCTGTTTTTT. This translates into CASSERGSGTGELFF.

CDR3 amino acids: CASSTADKLNYGYTF. The CDR3 DNA is TGTGCCAGTAGTACCGCTGACAAACTTAACTATGGCTACACCTTC. The chain is built from TRBV19 and TRBJ1-2; D gene uncertain. Germline CDR1 reads LNHDA; CDR2 reads SQIVND (reference sequence). The CDR3 length is 15 residues. V lost 4 bases and J 1 base, leaving 13 bases between the germline ends. Complete variable domain (other parts from reference TRBV19 and TRBJ1-2): DGGITQSPKYLFRKEGQNVTLSCEQNLNHDAMYWYRQDPGQGLRLIYYSQIVNDFQKGDIAEGYSVSREKKESFPLTVTSAQKNPTAFYLCASSTADKLNYGYTFGSGTRLTVV.

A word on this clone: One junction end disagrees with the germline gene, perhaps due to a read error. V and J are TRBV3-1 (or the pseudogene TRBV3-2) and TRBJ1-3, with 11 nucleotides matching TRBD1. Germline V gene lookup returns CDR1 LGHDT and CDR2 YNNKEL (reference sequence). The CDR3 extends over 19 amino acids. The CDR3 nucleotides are TGTGCCAGCAGCACACTTTGGTCGGGACAGGGGGTGCCTGGCAACACCATATATTTT. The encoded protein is CASSTLWSGQGVPGNTIYF.

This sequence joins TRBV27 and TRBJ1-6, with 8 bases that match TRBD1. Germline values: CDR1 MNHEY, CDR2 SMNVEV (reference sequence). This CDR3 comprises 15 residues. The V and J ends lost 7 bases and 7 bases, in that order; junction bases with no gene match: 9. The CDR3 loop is CASKKNRDRNSPLHF. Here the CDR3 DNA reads TGTGCCAGCAAAAAAAACCGGGACAGGAATTCACCCCTCCACTTT.

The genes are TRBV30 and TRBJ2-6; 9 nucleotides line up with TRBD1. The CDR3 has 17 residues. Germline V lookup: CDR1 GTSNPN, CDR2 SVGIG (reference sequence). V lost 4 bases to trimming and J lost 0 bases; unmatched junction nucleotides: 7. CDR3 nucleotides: TGTGCCTGGAACCGGGACAGGGCTAGCTCTGGGGCCAACGTCCTGACTTTC. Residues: CAWNRDRASSGANVLTF.

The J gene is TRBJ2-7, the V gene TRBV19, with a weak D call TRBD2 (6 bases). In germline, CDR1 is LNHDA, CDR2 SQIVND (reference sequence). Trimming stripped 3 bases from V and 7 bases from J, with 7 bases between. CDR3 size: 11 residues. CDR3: CASSIGGEQYF. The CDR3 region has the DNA TGTGCCAGTAGTATCGGGGGTGAGCAGTACTTC.

The CDR3 DNA sequence: TGTGCCAGCAGCGGGACAGTCGAGCAGTACTTC. It encodes CASSGTVEQYF. This rearrangement joins TRBV7-9 to TRBJ2-7; 7 nucleotides align to TRBD1. The CDR3 contains 11 residues. Per the germline V gene, CDR1 is SEHNR and CDR2 is FQNEAQ (reference sequence). The V and J ends lost 5 bases and 6 bases, in that order; junction bases with no gene match: 1.

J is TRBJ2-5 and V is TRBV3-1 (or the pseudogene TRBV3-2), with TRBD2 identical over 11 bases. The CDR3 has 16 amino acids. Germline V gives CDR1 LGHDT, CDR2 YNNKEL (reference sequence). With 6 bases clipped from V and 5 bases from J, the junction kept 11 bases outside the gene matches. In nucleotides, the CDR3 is TGTGCCAGCAGTCAGATCATTAGCGGGGGGGCGGAGACCCAGTACTTC. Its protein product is CASSQIISGGAETQYF.

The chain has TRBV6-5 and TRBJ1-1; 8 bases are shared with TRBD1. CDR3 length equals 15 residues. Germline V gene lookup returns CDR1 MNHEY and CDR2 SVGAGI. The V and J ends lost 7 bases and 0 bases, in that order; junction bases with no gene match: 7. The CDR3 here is CASNRQGLMNTEAFF. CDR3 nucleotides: TGTGCCAGCAACCGACAGGGGCTGATGAACACTGAAGCTTTCTTT.

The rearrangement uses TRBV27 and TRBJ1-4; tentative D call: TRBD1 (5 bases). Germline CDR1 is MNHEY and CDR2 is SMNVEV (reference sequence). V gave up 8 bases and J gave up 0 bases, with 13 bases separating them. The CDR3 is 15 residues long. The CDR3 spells CASGRTLATNEKLFF. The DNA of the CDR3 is TGTGCCAGCGGACGGACACTTGCAACTAATGAAAAACTGTTTTTT. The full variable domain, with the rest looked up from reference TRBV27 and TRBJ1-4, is EAQVTQNPRYLITVTGKKLTVTCSQNMNHEYMSWYRQDPGLGLRQIYYSMNVEVTDKGDVPEGYKVSRKEKRNFPLILESPSPNQTSLYFCASGRTLATNEKLFFGSGTQLSVL.

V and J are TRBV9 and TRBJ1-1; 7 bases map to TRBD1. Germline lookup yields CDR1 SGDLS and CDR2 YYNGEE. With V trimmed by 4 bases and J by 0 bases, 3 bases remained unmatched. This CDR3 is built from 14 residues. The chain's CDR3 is CASSLGTVNTEAFF. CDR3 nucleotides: TGTGCCAGCAGCCTTGGGACAGTGAACACTGAAGCTTTCTTT.

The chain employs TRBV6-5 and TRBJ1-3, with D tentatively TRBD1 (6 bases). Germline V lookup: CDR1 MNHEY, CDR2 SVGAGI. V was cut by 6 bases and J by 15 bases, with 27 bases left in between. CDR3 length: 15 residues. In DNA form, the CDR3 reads TGTGCCAGCAGGCAGCACAGGGAGCCCTCCGCCCGACAATATTTT. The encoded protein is CASRQHREPSARQYF.

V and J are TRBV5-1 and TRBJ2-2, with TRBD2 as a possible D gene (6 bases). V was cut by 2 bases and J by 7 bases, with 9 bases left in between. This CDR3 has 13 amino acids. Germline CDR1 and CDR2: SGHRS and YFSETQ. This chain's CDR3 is CASSFQRVGELFF. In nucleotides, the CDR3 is TGCGCCAGCAGCTTTCAGCGGGTCGGGGAGCTGTTTTTT.

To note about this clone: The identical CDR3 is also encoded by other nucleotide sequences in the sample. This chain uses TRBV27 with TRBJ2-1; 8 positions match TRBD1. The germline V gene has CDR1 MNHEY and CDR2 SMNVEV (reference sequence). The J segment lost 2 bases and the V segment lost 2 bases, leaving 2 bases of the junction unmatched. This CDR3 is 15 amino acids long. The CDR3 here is CASSLGQGAYNEQFF. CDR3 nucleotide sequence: TGTGCCAGCAGTTTAGGACAGGGAGCCTACAATGAGCAGTTCTTC.

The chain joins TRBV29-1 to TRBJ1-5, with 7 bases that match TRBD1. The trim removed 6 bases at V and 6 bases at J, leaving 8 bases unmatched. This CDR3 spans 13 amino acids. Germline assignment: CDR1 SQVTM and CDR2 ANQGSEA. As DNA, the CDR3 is TGCAGCGTCGAACAGGGGAAGGGTCAGCCCCAGCATTTT. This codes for CSVEQGKGQPQHF.

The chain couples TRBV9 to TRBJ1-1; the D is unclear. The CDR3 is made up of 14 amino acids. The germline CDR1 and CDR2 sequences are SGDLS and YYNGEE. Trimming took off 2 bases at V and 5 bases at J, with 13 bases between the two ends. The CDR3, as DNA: TGTGCCAGCAGCGTTGAGGATCCATGGACTGAAGCTTTCTTT. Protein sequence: CASSVEDPWTEAFF.

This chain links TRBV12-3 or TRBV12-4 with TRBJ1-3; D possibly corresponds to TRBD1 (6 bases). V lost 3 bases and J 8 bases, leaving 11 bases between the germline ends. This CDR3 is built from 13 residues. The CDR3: CASSFLGADTIYF. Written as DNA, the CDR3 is TGTGCCAGCAGTTTTTTGGGGGCGGACACCATATATTTT.

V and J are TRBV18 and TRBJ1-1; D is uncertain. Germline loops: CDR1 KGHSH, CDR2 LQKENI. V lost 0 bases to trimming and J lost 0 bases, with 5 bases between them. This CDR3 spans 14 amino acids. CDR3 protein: CASSPPQMNTEAFF. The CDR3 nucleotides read TGTGCCAGCTCACCACCCCAGATGAACACTGAAGCTTTCTTT.

CDR3 sequence (DNA): TGCGCCAGCAGCCCCACAGGGAATCAGCCCCAGCATTTT. This translates into CASSPTGNQPQHF. The genes are TRBV5-1 and TRBJ1-5, with D maybe TRBD1 (6 bases). Between the trimmed V and J ends, which lost 4 bases and 4 bases, there was a span of 9 bases. Per germline, CDR1 SGHRS and CDR2 YFSETQ. This CDR3 contains 13 residues.

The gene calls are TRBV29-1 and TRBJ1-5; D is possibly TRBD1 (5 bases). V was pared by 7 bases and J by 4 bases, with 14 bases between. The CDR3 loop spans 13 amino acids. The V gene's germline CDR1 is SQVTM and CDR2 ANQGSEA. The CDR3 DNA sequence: TGCAGCGCGGCCCTCCAGGGTAATCAGCCCCAGCATTTT. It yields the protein CSAALQGNQPQHF.

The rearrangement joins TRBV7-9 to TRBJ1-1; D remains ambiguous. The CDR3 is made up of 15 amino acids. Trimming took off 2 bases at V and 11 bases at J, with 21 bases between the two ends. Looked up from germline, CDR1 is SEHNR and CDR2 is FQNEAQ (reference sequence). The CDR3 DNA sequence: TGTGCCAGCAGCTTAAAGGGAGTAGGGTTCAATCGGGCTTTCTTT. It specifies CASSLKGVGFNRAFF.

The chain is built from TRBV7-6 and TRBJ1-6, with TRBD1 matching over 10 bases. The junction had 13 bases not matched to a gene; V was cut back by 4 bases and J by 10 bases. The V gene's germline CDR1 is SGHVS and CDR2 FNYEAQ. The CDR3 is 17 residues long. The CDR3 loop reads CASSSGWGQGTGSPLHF. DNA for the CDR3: TGTGCCAGCAGCTCAGGTTGGGGACAGGGGACCGGATCACCCCTCCACTTT.

The CDR3 nucleotides read TGTGCCAGCAGTGCCGAGGGATACAATCAGCCCCAGCATTTT. Translated, it gives CASSAEGYNQPQHF. V is TRBV2 and J is TRBJ1-5; no definite D call. V lost 4 bases to trimming and J lost 3 bases, with 10 bases between them. The CDR3 has 14 residues. Germline V gene data show CDR1 as SNHLY and CDR2 as FYNNEI.

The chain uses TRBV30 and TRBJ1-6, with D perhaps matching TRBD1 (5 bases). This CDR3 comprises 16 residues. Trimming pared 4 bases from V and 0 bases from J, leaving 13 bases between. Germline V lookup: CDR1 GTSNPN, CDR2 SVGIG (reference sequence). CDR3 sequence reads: CAWKRQSLSYNSPLHF. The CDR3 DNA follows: TGTGCCTGGAAGAGACAGTCGCTCTCCTATAATTCACCCCTCCACTTT.

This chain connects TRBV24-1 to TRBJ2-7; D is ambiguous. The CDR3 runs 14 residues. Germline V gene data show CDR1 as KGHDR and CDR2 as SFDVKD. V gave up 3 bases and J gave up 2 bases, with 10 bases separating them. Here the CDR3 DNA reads TGTGCCACCAGTGATGGTCGCTGGCCCTACGAGCAGTACTTC. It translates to CATSDGRWPYEQYF.

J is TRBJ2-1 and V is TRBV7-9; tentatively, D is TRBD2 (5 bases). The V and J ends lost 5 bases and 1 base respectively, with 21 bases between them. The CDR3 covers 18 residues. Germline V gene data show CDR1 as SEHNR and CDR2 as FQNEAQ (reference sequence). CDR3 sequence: CASSPETLGRTSYNEQFF. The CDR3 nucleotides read TGTGCCAGCAGCCCGGAAACACTAGGCCGGACGTCCTACAATGAGCAGTTCTTC.